The rows below give T cell receptor beta chains drawn from one sample of a study of Graves' ophthalmopathy and Graves' hyperthyroidism. One entry per CDR3 protein, called by TCRdb with MiXCR from the multiplex PCR reads. The table shows roughly 170,000 distinct CDR3 sequences, with around 40% occurring only once. The sequenced material came from peripheral blood. All receptors come from a man aged 25-40 years with Graves' ophthalmopathy. CDR3s include the opening cysteine and the closing phenylalanine or tryptophan. A D gene is named only where the DNA matches it firmly. The listing skips clone size in some rows; elsewhere it reads once, few, many or a size class.

D gene	V gene	J gene	clone size	CDR3 DNA	CDR3 protein
.	TRBV28	TRBJ2-5	many	TGTGCCAGCACGTCTGTAGGTGTCCAAGAGACCCAGTACTTC	CASTSVGVQETQYF
.	TRBV28	TRBJ1-3	once	TGTGCCAGCAGTTTTGGACAGAGAAACACCATATATTTT	CASSFGQRNTIYF
TRBD1	TRBV29-1	TRBJ2-7	many	TGCAGCGTTGAATCCGGGACAGGGGGTTCACAGTACTTC	CSVESGTGGSQYF
.	TRBV5-1	TRBJ1-1	many	TGCGCCAGCAGCCCGGACAGCTTAACCTACACTGAAGCTTTCTTT	CASSPDSLTYTEAFF
.	TRBV20-1	TRBJ2-5	.	TGCAGTGCTACGAATCCGGGAGAGACCCAGTACTTC	CSATNPGETQYF
.	TRBV15	TRBJ1-3	.	TGTGCCACCAGCAGAGATCAAAGCTCCGGAAACACCATATATTTT	CATSRDQSSGNTIYF
.	TRBV13	TRBJ2-7	many	TGTGCCAGCAGCCGAGGGGTCTACGAGCAGTACTTC	CASSRGVYEQYF
.	TRBV24-1	TRBJ1-5	.	TGTGCCACCAGCAACTCGGTTAGCAATCAGCCCCAGCATTTT	CATSNSVSNQPQHF
TRBD2	TRBV7-2	TRBJ2-7	few	TGTGCCAGCAGCGCAGAGGCGGGCGGGAGGCGGTTC	CASSAEAGGRRF
TRBD1	TRBV20-1	TRBJ2-7	.	TGCAGTGAGAGGGGACAGGGTTACGAGCAGTACTTC	CSERGQGYEQYF
TRBD2	TRBV7-2	TRBJ2-2	.	TGTGCCAGCAGCTCGCCTAGCGGGAGGACCGGGGAGCTGTTTTTT	CASSSPSGRTGELFF
TRBD1	TRBV29-1	TRBJ2-5	once	TGCAGCGGTAGGACAGGGGGCGAAGAGACCCAGTACTTC	CSGRTGGEETQYF
TRBD2	TRBV4-1	TRBJ2-5	.	TGCGCCAGCAGCCAAGTGGGTAGCGGGGGAGAGACCCAGTACTTC	CASSQVGSGGETQYF
TRBD2	TRBV2	TRBJ2-7	.	TGTGCCAGCAGGGCACCTAGCGGGAGGGCGGCGCAGTACTTC	CASRAPSGRAAQYF
TRBD1	TRBV12-3/TRBV12-4	TRBJ1-1	.	TGTGCCAGCAGAGAGACAGGGACGAACACTGAAGCTTTCTTT	CASRETGTNTEAFF
.	TRBV6-2/TRBV6-3	TRBJ2-7	many	TGTGCCAGCAGTTGGGAGCCGGGACACACCTACGAGCAGTACTTC	CASSWEPGHTYEQYF
.	TRBV30	TRBJ2-2	many	TGTGCCTGGACCGTACGGGCCTCCACCGGGGAGCTGTTTTTT	CAWTVRASTGELFF
.	TRBV6-2/TRBV6-3	TRBJ1-2	.	TGTGCCAGCGGCAGAGTCTCCTATGGCTACACCTTC	CASGRVSYGYTF
TRBD1	TRBV10-3	TRBJ1-1	many	TGTGCCATCAGCCGGGACAGGGAGACTGAAGCTTTCTTT	CAISRDRETEAFF
TRBD1	TRBV7-3	TRBJ1-1	.	TGTGCCAGCAGCTTATCGTTGACAGGGGGTAGAAGGGACACTGAAGCTTTCTTT	CASSLSLTGGRRDTEAFF
.	TRBV29-1	TRBJ1-1	many	TGCAGCGTTAGGCCCTATACAAGGAGTCGAACTGAAGCTTTCTTT	CSVRPYTRSRTEAFF
.	TRBV12-3/TRBV12-4	TRBJ2-7	many	TGTGCCAGCAGTTTGGGGTTCGGGGAGCAGTACTTC	CASSLGFGEQYF
.	TRBV9	TRBJ1-1	many	TGTGCCAGCAGCGAGGGGGGGACTCTGAACACTGAAGCTTTCTTT	CASSEGGTLNTEAFF
.	TRBV6-5	TRBJ1-6	.	TGTGCCAGCAGTTACTCGTACGATAATTCACCCCTCCACTTT	CASSYSYDNSPLHF
.	TRBV6-2/TRBV6-3	TRBJ1-1	.	TGTGCCAGCAGTTACTTGCCAGGGCCAGGGACTGAAGCTTTCTTT	CASSYLPGPGTEAFF
.	TRBV12-3/TRBV12-4	TRBJ2-7	.	TGTGCCAGCAGTGTAGGACAGAACGAGCAGTACTTC	CASSVGQNEQYF
.	TRBV6-1	TRBJ1-6	.	TGTGCCAGCAGACCGGGATCTTATAATTCACCCCTCCACTTT	CASRPGSYNSPLHF
.	TRBV6-1	TRBJ2-5	.	TGTGCCAGCAAATACGGCAGGGTCCCCCAAGAGACCCAGTACTTC	CASKYGRVPQETQYF
.	TRBV12-3/TRBV12-4	TRBJ2-7	many	TGTGCCAGCACCCGTTTGGACTACGGCTCCTACGAGCAGTACTTC	CASTRLDYGSYEQYF
.	TRBV2	TRBJ1-1	.	TGTGCCAGCACTCGTGTTAGACAGTTGAACACTGAAGCTTTCTTT	CASTRVRQLNTEAFF
.	TRBV7-9	TRBJ1-2	many	TGTGCCAGCAGCTTAGCGGGAACAGACTATGGCTACACCTTC	CASSLAGTDYGYTF
TRBD2	TRBV6-5	TRBJ2-2	few	TGTGCCAGCAGTTGGGGGACTAGAGCCGGGGAGCTGTTTTTT	CASSWGTRAGELFF
.	TRBV6-1	TRBJ1-4	.	TGTGCCAGCAGGACACCAGATGAAAAACTGTTTTTT	CASRTPDEKLFF
.	TRBV6-1	TRBJ1-5	many	TGTGCCAGCAGTGACAGGGCGTATAGCAATCAGCCCCAGCATTTT	CASSDRAYSNQPQHF
.	TRBV6-1	TRBJ2-2	.	TGTGGGGCGGAGAATCCACGCACCGGGGAGCTGTTTTTT	CGAENPRTGELFF
.	TRBV12-3/TRBV12-4	TRBJ1-1	many	TGTGCCAGCAGTTTGCAGGGGAGCATGAACACTGAAGCTTTCTTT	CASSLQGSMNTEAFF
TRBD1	TRBV6-2/TRBV6-3	TRBJ1-5	many	TGTGCCAGCAGACCCGACAGGGTTAGCAATCAGCCCCAGCATTTT	CASRPDRVSNQPQHF
TRBD2	TRBV27	TRBJ2-5	few	TGTGCCAGCAGTTCCACCGGACTAGCGGGAGTGGAGACCCAGTACTTC	CASSSTGLAGVETQYF
.	TRBV12-5	TRBJ1-2	many	TGTGCTAGTGGTTCGGACAGCTATGGCTACACCTTC	CASGSDSYGYTF
TRBD1	TRBV30	TRBJ2-5	many	TGTGCCTGGAGTGCAAGGACAGGGATTTTGGAGACCCAGTACTTC	CAWSARTGILETQYF
TRBD1	TRBV28	TRBJ1-2	many	TGTGCCAGCACCCGGACAGGGAGCTATGGCTACACCTTC	CASTRTGSYGYTF